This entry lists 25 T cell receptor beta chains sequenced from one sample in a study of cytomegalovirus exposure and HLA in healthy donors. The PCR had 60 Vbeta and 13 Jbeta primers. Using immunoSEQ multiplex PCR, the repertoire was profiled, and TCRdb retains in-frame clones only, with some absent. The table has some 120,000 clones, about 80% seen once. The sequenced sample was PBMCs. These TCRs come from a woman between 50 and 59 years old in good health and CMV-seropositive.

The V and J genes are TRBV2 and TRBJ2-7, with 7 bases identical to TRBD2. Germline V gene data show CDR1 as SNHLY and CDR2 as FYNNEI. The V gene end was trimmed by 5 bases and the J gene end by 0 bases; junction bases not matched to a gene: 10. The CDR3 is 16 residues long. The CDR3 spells CASSIGSGRGSYEQYF. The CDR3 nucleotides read TGTGCCAGCAGTATCGGCTCAGGGAGGGGCTCCTACGAGCAGTACTTC.

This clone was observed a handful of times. Written as DNA, the CDR3 is TGTGCCACCAGCAAGGCAGCGGGGGGGCAAGAGACCCAGTACTTC. This gives the protein CATSKAAGGQETQYF. The rearrangement uses TRBV15 and TRBJ2-5, with TRBD2 matching over 10 bases. V shed 4 bases and J 2 bases; nucleotides not matched to a gene: 4. The CDR3 is made up of 15 amino acids. Per the germline V gene, CDR1 is LNHNV and CDR2 is YYDKDF (reference sequence).

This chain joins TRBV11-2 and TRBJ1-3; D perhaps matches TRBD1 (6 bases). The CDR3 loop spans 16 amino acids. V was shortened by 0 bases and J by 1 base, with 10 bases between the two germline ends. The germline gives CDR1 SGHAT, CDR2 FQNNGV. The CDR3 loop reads CASSLDGGASGNTIYF. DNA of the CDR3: TGTGCCAGCAGCTTAGATGGGGGGGCGTCTGGAAACACCATATATTTT.

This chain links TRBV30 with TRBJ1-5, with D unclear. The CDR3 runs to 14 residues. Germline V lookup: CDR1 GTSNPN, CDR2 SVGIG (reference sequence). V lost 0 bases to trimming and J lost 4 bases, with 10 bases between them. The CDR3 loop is CAWSVGLPNQPQHF. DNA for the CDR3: TGTGCCTGGAGTGTAGGACTTCCAAATCAGCCCCAGCATTTT.

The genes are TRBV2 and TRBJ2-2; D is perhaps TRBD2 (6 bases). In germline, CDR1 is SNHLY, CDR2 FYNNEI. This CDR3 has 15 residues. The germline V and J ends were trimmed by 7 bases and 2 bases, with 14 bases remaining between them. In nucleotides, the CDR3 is TGTGCCAGCATCAAATTAGCGGAAAACACCGGGGAGCTGTTTTTT. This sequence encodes CASIKLAENTGELFF.

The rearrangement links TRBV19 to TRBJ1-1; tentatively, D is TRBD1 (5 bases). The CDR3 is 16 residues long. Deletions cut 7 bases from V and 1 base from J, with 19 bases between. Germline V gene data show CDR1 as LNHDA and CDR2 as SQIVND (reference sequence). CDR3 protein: CASTTLGGSRNTEAFF. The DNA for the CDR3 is TGTGCCAGTACCACCTTGGGGGGATCTCGGAACACTGAAGCTTTCTTT.

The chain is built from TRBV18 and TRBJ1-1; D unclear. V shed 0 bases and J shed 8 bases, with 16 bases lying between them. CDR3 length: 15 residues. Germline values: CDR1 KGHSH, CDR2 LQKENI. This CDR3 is CASSPPGQLRGEAFF. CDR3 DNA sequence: TGTGCCAGCTCACCACCCGGGCAGTTGCGGGGAGAAGCTTTCTTT.

In DNA form, the CDR3 reads TGTGCCAGCAGTTACGACGGGAACTATGGCTACACCTTC. Protein product: CASSYDGNYGYTF. This chain links TRBV6-5 with TRBJ1-2; D is undetermined. The germline CDR1 and CDR2 sequences are MNHEY and SVGAGI. Between the trimmed V and J ends, which lost 2 bases and 2 bases, there was a span of 6 bases. There are 13 residues in the CDR3.

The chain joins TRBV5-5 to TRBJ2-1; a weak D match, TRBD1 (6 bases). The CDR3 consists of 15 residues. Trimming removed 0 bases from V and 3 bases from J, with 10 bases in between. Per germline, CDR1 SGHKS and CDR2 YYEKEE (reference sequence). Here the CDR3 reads CASSLEDRNYNEQFF. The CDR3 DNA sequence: TGTGCCAGCAGCTTGGAGGACAGAAACTACAATGAGCAGTTCTTC.

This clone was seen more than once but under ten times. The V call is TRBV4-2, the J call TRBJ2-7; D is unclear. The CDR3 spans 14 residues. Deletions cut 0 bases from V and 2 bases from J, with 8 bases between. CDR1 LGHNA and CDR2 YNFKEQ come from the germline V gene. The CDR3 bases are TGTGCCAGCAGCCAAGAAGCAGGCCCCTACGAGCAGTACTTC. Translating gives CASSQEAGPYEQYF.

The CDR3 loop is CASSLATGWETQYF. The CDR3, as DNA: TGTGCCAGCAGCTTAGCAACAGGGTGGGAGACCCAGTACTTC. The rearrangement joins TRBV7-9 to TRBJ2-5, with D possibly matching TRBD1 (6 bases). Trimming removed 0 bases at V and 5 bases at J, with 10 bases between. The length of the CDR3 is 14 residues. CDR1 and CDR2 (germline): SEHNR, FQNEAQ (reference sequence).

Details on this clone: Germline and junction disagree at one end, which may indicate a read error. This chain's CDR3 is CAISEGGTGNRANYGHTF. In nucleotides, the CDR3 is TGTGCCATCAGTGAAGGAGGGACAGGGAATAGAGCTAACTATGGCCACACCTTC. This chain joins TRBV10-3 and TRBJ1-2; 9 nucleotides line up with TRBD1. This CDR3 comprises 18 residues. CDR1 and CDR2 (germline): ENHRY, SYGVKD.

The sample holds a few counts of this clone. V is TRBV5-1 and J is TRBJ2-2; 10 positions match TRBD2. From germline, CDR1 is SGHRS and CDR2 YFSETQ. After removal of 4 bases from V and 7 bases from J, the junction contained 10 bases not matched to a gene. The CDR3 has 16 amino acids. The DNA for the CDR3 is TGCGCCAGCAGCCCTAGCGGGAGTGGGGACATCGGGGAGCTGTTTTTT. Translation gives CASSPSGSGDIGELFF.

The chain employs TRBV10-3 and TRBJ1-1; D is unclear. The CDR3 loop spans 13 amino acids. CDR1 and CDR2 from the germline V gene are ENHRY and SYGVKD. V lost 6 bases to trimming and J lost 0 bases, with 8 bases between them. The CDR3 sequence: CAIRYSVNTEAFF. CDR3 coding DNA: TGTGCCATCAGATACAGTGTGAACACTGAAGCTTTCTTT.

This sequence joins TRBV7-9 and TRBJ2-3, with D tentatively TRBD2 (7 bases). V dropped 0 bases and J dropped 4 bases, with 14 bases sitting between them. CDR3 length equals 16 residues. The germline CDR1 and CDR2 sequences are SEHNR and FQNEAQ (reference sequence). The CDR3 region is CASSLARTGGPDTQYF. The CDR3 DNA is TGTGCCAGCAGCTTAGCGCGGACGGGGGGCCCAGATACGCAGTATTTT.

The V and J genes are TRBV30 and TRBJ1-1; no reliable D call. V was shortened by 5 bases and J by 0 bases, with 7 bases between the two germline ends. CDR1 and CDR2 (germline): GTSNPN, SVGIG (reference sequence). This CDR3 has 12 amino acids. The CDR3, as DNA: TGTGCCTGGGCGAAGATGAACACTGAAGCTTTCTTT. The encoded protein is CAWAKMNTEAFF.

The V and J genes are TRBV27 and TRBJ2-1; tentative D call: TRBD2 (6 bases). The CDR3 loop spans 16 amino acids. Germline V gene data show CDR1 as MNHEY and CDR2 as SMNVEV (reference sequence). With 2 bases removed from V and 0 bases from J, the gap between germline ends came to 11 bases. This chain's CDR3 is CASSLGGLFSYNEQFF. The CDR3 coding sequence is TGTGCCAGCAGTTTAGGGGGACTCTTCTCCTACAATGAGCAGTTCTTC.

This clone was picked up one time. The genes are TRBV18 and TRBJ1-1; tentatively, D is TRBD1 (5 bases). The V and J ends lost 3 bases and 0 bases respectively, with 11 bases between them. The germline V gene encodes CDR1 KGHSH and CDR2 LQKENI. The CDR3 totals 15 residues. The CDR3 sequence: CASSPPVRVNTEAFF. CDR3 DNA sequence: TGTGCCAGCTCACCCCCCGTCAGGGTGAACACTGAAGCTTTCTTT. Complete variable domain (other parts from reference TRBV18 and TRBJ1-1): NAGVMQNPRHLVRRRGQEARLRCSPMKGHSHVYWYRQLPEEGLKFMVYLQKENIIDESGMPKERFSAEFPKEGPSILRIQQVVRGDSAAYFCASSPPVRVNTEAFFGQGTRLTVV.

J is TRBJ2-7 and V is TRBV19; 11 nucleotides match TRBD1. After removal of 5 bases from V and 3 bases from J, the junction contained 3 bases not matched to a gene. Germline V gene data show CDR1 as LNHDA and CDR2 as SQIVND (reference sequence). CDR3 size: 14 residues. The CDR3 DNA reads TGTGCCAGTAGTTTGGGACAGGGGGACTACGAGCAGTACTTC. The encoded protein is CASSLGQGDYEQYF. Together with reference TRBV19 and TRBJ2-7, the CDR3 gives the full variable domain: DGGITQSPKYLFRKEGQNVTLSCEQNLNHDAMYWYRQDPGQGLRLIYYSQIVNDFQKGDIAEGYSVSREKKESFPLTVTSAQKNPTAFYLCASSLGQGDYEQYFGPGTRLTVT.

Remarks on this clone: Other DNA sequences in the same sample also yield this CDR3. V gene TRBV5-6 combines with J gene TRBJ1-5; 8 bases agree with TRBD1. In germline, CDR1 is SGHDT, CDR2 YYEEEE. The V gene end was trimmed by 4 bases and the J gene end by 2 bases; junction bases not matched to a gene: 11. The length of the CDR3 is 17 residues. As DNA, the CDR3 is TGTGCCAGCAGCCCTATCGAGCAGGGGGCAGGCAATCAGCCCCAGCATTTT. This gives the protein CASSPIEQGAGNQPQHF. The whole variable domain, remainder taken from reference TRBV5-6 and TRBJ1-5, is DAGVTQSPTHLIKTRGQQVTLRCSPKSGHDTVSWYQQALGQGPQFIFQYYEEEERQRGNFPDRFSGHQFPNYSSELNVNALLLGDSALYLCASSPIEQGAGNQPQHFGDGTRLSIL.

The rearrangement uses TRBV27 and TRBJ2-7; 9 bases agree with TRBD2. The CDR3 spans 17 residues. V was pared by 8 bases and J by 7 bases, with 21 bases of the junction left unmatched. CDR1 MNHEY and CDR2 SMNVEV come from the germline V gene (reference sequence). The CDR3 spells CASRGLAPISPTREQYF. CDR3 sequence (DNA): TGTGCCAGCCGGGGACTAGCCCCCATCTCGCCTACGCGGGAGCAGTACTTC.

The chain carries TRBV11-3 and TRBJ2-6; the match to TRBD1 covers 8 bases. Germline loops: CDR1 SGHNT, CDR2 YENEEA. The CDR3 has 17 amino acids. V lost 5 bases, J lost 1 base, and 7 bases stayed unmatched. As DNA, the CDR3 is TGTGCCAGCAGCCCGGGACAGGCTAAATCTGGGGCCAACGTCCTGACTTTC. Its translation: CASSPGQAKSGANVLTF.

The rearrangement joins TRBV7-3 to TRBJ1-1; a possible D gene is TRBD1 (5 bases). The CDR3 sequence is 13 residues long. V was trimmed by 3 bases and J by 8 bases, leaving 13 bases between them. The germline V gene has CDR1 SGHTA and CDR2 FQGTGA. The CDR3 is CASSLGPLLEAFF. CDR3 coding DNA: TGTGCCAGCAGCTTGGGGCCCCTTCTGGAAGCTTTCTTT.

Written as DNA, the CDR3 is TGTGCCAGTAGTTACGGACAGGGGATAGGCACTGAAGCTTTCTTT. As protein: CASSYGQGIGTEAFF. The rearrangement links TRBV19 to TRBJ1-1; TRBD1 matches 9 bases. With V trimmed by 5 bases and J by 4 bases, 8 bases remained unmatched. The CDR3 is 15 residues long. The V gene's germline CDR1 is LNHDA and CDR2 SQIVND (reference sequence).

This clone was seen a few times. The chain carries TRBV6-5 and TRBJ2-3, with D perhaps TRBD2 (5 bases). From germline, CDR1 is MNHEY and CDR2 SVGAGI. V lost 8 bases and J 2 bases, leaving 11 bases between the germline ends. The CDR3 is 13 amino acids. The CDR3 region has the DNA TGTGCCAGCCAACGAGGGTTCACAGATACGCAGTATTTT. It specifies CASQRGFTDTQYF.